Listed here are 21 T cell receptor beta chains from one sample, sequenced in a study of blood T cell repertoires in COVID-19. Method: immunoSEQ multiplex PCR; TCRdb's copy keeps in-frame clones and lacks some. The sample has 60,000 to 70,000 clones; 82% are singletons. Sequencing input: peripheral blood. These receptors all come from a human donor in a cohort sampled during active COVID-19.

The CDR3 sequence is CASSPEGALNNSPLHF. The DNA for the CDR3 is TGTGCCAGCTCACCCGAGGGGGCCCTAAATAATTCACCCCTCCACTTT. The chain employs TRBV18 and TRBJ1-6; 7 bases agree with TRBD1. The V gene end was trimmed by 3 bases and the J gene end by 5 bases; junction bases not matched to a gene: 7. Germline V gives CDR1 KGHSH, CDR2 LQKENI. This CDR3 region has 16 residues. Drawing the rest from reference TRBV18 and TRBJ1-6, the complete variable domain is NAGVMQNPRHLVRRRGQEARLRCSPMKGHSHVYWYRQLPEEGLKFMVYLQKENIIDESGMPKERFSAEFPKEGPSILRIQQVVRGDSAAYFCASSPEGALNNSPLHFGNGTRLTVT.

CDR3 sequence (DNA): TGCGCCAGCAGCTTGGCAGTCCCGGGAACCTATAATTCACCCCTCCACTTT. Protein sequence: CASSLAVPGTYNSPLHF. The genes are TRBV5-1 and TRBJ1-6; D is uncertain. Germline V CDR1 and CDR2: SGHRS, YFSETQ. With 0 bases removed from V and 2 bases from J, the gap between germline ends came to 12 bases. The CDR3 runs to 17 residues.

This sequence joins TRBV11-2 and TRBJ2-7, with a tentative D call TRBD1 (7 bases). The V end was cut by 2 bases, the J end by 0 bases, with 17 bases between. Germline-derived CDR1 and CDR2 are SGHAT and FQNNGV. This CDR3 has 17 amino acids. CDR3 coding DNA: TGTGCCAGCAGCTTAAGGCGCGGGACAGCTCGCTCCTACGAGCAGTACTTC. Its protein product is CASSLRRGTARSYEQYF. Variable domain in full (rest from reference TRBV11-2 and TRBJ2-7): EAGVAQSPRYKIIEKRQSVAFWCNPISGHATLYWYQQILGQGPKLLIQFQNNGVVDDSQLPKDRFSAERLKGVDSTLKIQPAKLEDSAVYLCASSLRRGTARSYEQYFGPGTRLTVT.

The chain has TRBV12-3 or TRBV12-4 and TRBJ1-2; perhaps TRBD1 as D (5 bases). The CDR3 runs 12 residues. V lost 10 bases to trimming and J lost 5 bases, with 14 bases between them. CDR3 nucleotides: TGTGCCAACGCCGACAGATGGTATGGCTACACCTTC. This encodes CANADRWYGYTF.

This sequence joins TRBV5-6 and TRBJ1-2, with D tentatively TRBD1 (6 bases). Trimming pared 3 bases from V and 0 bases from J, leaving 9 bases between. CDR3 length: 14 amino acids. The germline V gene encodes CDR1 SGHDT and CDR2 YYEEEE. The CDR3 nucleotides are TGTGCCAGCAGCTGGGACACCTCTAACTATGGCTACACCTTC. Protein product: CASSWDTSNYGYTF.

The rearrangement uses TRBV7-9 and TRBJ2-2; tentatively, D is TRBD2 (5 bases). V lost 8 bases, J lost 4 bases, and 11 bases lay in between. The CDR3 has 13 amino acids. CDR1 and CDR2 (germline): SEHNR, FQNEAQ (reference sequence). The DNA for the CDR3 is TGTGCCAGCCTGAGAGGGAGCACCGGGGAGCTGTTTTTT. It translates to CASLRGSTGELFF.

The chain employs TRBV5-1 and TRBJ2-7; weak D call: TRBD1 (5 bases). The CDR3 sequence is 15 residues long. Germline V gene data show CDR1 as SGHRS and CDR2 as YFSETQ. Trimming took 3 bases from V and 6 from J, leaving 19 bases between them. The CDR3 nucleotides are TGCGCCAGCAGCTCAAGGTCCAGGGAAGAAGGCGAGCAGTACTTC. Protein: CASSSRSREEGEQYF. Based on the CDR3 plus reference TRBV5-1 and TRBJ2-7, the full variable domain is KAGVTQTPRYLIKTRGQQVTLSCSPISGHRSVSWYQQTPGQGLQFLFEYFSETQRNKGNFPGRFSGRQFSNSRSEMNVSTLELGDSALYLCASSSRSREEGEQYFGPGTRLTVT.

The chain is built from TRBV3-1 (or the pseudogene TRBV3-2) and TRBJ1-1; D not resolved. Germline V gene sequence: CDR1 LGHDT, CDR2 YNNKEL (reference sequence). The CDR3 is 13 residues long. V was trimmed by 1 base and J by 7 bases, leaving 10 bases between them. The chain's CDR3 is CASSQGREIEAFF. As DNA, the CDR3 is TGTGCCAGCAGCCAAGGACGGGAGATTGAAGCTTTCTTT.

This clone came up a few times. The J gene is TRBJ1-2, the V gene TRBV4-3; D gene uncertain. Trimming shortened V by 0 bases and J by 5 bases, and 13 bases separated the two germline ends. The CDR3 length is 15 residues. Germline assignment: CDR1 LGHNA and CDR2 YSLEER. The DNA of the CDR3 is TGCGCCAGCAGCCAAGATCGGAACAGTCTATATGGCTACACCTTC. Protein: CASSQDRNSLYGYTF.

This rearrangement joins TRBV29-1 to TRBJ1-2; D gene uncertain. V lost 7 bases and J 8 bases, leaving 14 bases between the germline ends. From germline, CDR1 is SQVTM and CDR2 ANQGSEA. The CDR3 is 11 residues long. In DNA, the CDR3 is TGCAGCGGACGGGAGGGAGTGGGCTACACCTTC. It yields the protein CSGREGVGYTF.

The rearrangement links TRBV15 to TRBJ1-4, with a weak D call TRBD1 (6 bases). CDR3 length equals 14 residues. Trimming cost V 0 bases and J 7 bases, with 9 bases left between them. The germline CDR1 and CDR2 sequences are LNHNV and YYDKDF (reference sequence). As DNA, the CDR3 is TGTGCCACCAGCAGAGATCGGGGGGCTGAAAAACTGTTTTTT. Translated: CATSRDRGAEKLFF.

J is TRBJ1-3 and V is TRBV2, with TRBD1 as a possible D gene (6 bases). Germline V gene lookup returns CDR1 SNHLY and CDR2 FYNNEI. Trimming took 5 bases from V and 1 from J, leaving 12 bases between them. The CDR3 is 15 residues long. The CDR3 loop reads CASSNTGKSGNTIYF. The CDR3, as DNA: TGTGCCAGCAGTAACACAGGGAAATCTGGAAACACCATATATTTT.

CDR3 in amino acids: CASSQGGSTEAFF. The CDR3 DNA is TGTGCCAGCAGCCAGGGGGGAAGCACTGAAGCTTTCTTT. V usage is TRBV7-6 and J usage is TRBJ1-1; TRBD1 matches 7 bases. J was trimmed by 4 bases and V by 5 bases; bases with no gene match: 4. Germline CDR1 reads SGHVS; CDR2 reads FNYEAQ. The CDR3 runs to 13 residues.

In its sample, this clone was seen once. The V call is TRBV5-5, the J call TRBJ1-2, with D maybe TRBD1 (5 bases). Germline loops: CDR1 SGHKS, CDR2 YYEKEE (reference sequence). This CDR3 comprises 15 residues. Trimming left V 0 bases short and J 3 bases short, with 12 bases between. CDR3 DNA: TGTGCCAGCAGCTTGGGCCCGCGGGACGACTATGGCTACACCTTC. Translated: CASSLGPRDDYGYTF.

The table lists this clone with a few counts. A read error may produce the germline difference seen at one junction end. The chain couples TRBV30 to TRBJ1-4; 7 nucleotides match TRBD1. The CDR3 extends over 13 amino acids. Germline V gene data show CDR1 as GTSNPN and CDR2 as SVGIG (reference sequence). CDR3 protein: CACRVKRAGGQMF. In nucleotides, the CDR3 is TGTGCCTGCCGGGTCAAGCGAGCAGGGGGACAAATGTTT. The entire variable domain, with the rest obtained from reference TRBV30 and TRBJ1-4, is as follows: SQTIHQWPATLVQPVGSPLSLECTVEGTSNPNLYWYRQAAGRGLQLLFYSVGIGQISSEVPQNLSASRPQDRQFILSSKKLLLSDSGFYLCACRVKRAGGQMFGSGTQLSVL.

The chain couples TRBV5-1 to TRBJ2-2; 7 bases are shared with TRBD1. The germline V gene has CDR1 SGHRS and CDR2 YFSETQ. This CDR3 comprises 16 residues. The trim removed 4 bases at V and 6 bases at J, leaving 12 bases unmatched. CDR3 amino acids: CASSALTGSVPGELFF. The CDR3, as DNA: TGCGCCAGCAGCGCCCTGACAGGGTCGGTCCCCGGGGAGCTGTTTTTT.

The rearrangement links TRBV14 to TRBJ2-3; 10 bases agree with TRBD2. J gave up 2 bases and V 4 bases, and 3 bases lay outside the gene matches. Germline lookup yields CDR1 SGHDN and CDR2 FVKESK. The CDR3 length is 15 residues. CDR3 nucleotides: TGTGCCAGCAGCCGCGGACTAGCGGACACAGATACGCAGTATTTT. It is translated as CASSRGLADTDTQYF.

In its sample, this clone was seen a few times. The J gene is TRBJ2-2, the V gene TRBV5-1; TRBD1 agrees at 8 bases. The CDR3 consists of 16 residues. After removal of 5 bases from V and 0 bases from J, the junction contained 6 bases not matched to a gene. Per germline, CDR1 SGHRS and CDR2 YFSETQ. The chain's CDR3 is CASRPPGQANTGELFF. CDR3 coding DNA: TGCGCCAGCAGGCCACCGGGACAGGCGAACACCGGGGAGCTGTTTTTT.

In DNA, the CDR3 is TGCGCCAGCAGCCAAGTGAGGGAAATGAACACTGAAGCTTTCTTT. Translated: CASSQVREMNTEAFF. The chain has TRBV4-1 and TRBJ1-1; D remains unclear. The germline CDR1 and CDR2 sequences are MGHRA and YSYEKL. This CDR3 spans 15 amino acids. Trimming took 1 base from V and 0 from J, leaving 9 bases between them.

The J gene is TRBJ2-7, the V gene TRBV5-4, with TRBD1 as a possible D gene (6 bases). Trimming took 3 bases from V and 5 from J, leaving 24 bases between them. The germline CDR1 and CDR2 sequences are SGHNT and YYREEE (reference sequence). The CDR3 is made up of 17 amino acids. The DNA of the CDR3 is TGTGCCAGCAGCTCGTTGGATCTGGCCAGGGGATTAAACGAGCAGTACTTC. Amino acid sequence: CASSSLDLARGLNEQYF.

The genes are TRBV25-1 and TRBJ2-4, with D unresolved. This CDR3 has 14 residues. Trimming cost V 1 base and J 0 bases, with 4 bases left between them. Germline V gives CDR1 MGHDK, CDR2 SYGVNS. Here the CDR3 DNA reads TGTGCCAGCAGTGAATCCGGAGCCAAAAACATTCAGTACTTC. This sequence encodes CASSESGAKNIQYF.